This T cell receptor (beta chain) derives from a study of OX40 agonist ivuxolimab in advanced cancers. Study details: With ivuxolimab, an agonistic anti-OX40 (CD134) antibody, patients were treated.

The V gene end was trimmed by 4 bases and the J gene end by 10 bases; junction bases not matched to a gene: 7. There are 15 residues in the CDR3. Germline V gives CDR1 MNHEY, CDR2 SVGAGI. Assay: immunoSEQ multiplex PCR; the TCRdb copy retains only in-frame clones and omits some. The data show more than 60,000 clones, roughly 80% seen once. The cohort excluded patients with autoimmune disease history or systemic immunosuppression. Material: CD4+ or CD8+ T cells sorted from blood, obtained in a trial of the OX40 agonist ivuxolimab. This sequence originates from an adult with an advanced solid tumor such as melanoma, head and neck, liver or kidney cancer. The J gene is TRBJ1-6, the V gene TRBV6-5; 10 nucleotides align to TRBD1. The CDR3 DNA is TGTGCCAGCAGTTCCAAGGACAGGGGGTTCTCACCCCTCCACTTT. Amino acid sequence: CASSSKDRGFSPLHF.